Shown below are 8 T cell receptor beta chains from a single sample sequenced in a study of blood T cell repertoires in COVID-19. Assay: immunoSEQ multiplex PCR; the TCRdb copy retains only in-frame clones and omits some. The profile shows roughly 110,000 clones, approximately 83% of them singletons. The specimen sequenced was peripheral blood. The receptors derive from a woman in her 70s with acute or convalescent COVID-19.

This clone was recorded a few times. This chain joins TRBV7-8 and TRBJ1-4; a possible D gene is TRBD1 (5 bases). This CDR3 spans 15 amino acids. Per the germline V gene, CDR1 is SGHVS and CDR2 is FQNEAQ. V was shortened by 2 bases and J by 3 bases, with 10 bases between the two germline ends. CDR3 DNA sequence: TGTGCCAGCAGCTTATATACAGGAGCTAATGAAAAACTGTTTTTT. Encoded protein: CASSLYTGANEKLFF.

The CDR3 region has the DNA TGCAGTGCTGGGACAGGGACGAGAGCTTTCTTT. Translation: CSAGTGTRAFF. The chain employs TRBV20-1 and TRBJ1-1, with 9 positions matching TRBD1. Per germline, CDR1 DFQATT and CDR2 SNEGSKA (reference sequence). CDR3 length: 11 amino acids. The V and J ends lost 5 bases and 10 bases, in that order; junction bases with no gene match: 5.

The rearrangement uses TRBV12-3 or TRBV12-4 and TRBJ2-3; the D gene is possibly TRBD1 (5 bases). V lost 6 bases and J 6 bases, leaving 13 bases between the germline ends. The CDR3 has 13 residues. CDR3 region: CASRPDKGDTQYF. For the CDR3, the DNA is TGTGCCAGCAGACCCGATAAGGGGGATACGCAGTATTTT.

This clone was found once. The chain carries TRBV10-3 and TRBJ2-1; 14 bases line up with TRBD2. Trimming took 7 bases from V and 4 from J; bases not matched to a gene: 3. Germline CDR1 and CDR2: ENHRY and SYGVKD. CDR3 size: 15 residues. CDR3 loop: CAITGTSGGYNEQFF. In nucleotides, the CDR3 is TGTGCCATCACGGGGACTAGCGGGGGATACAATGAGCAGTTCTTC.

The gene calls are TRBV5-1 and TRBJ1-4; D gene unclear. The CDR3 length is 14 residues. Trimming removed 2 bases from V and 8 bases from J, with 13 bases in between. Germline CDR1 reads SGHRS; CDR2 reads YFSETQ. In DNA form, the CDR3 reads TGCGCCAGCAGCTTAGACCCGCAGGCCGAAAAACTGTTTTTT. It codes for CASSLDPQAEKLFF.

This clone has only a few counts. This sequence joins TRBV2 and TRBJ1-2; the match to TRBD1 covers 9 bases. CDR1 SNHLY and CDR2 FYNNEI come from the germline V gene. V lost 6 bases to trimming and J lost 8 bases; unmatched junction nucleotides: 10. The CDR3 extends over 14 amino acids. CDR3 nucleotides: TGTGCCAGCAGCCTAGGCGGGACAGGGTACGGCTACACCTTC. It yields the protein CASSLGGTGYGYTF.

The chain couples TRBV29-1 to TRBJ2-1; D perhaps matches TRBD2 (5 bases). There are 11 residues in the CDR3. Germline V CDR1 and CDR2: SQVTM, ANQGSEA. V was clipped by 5 bases and J by 10 bases, with 12 bases between them. Here the CDR3 DNA reads TGCAGCGTTTCTCTTGGCGGGGAGCAGTTCTTC. Translating gives CSVSLGGEQFF.

CDR3 residues: CASSQVSGGDEQFF. In DNA, the CDR3 is TGTGCCAGCAGCCAAGTTAGCGGGGGCGATGAGCAGTTCTTC. This rearrangement joins TRBV3-1 (or the pseudogene TRBV3-2) to TRBJ2-1; 9 bases align to TRBD2. With 1 base clipped from V and 8 bases from J, the junction kept 3 bases outside the gene matches. Germline V gene sequence: CDR1 LGHDT, CDR2 YNNKEL (reference sequence). CDR3 size: 14 residues.